This T cell receptor (beta chain) originates from a study of cytomegalovirus exposure and HLA in healthy donors (dated by TCRdb to 2015 to 2018). About the full investigation: An earlier analysis of roughly 570 of the donors reported 276 Gb of sequence data and 90 million to 120 million unique TCR beta sequences obtained from around 170 million T cells. Approximately 310 gigabases of sequencing data and tens of millions of unique TCR sequences were included in an early release covering around 600 HLA-typed donors. Of the roughly 400 genotyped donors, less than 90% were placed in the genetic ancestry cluster associated with self-reported Caucasian donors. The study aimed to test whether cataloging public T cell receptors could reveal signatures of past pathogen exposure. The study used immunosequencing to profile the T cell repertoires of 666 subjects and linked those repertoires to cytomegalovirus serostatus. A separate validation cohort of about 110 different subjects was used in addition to the approximately 610-subject first cohort. The study combined high-throughput TCR immunosequencing, statistical association of individual TCRs with disease status, and machine learning to predict cytomegalovirus infection status. To study patterns of TCR occurrence, a later analysis re-analyzed previously published TCR beta repertoires from 666 donors and added high-resolution HLA genotyping. Rather than drawing on any new phenotypic data, the later analysis identified candidate immune exposures from TCR beta sequences and the way those sequences occurred across donors. In an earlier analysis of roughly 580 of the donors, high-throughput TCR beta sequencing was used to judge whether each TCR beta V gene segment behaved as functional or pseudogenic. Alongside the repertoire data, information on donor age, sex, ethnicity and CMV serostatus was compiled. In a later genetic analysis, genome-wide SNP genotypes for about three fifths of the roughly 670 donors were used, and that subset was treated as a discovery cohort. Every discovery cohort repertoire had been produced on one sequencing platform. Class I and class II HLA loci were covered by the typing at four-digit resolution. The number of typed donors differed by locus: about 620-640 for A, B, C, DRB1 and DQB1; roughly 510 for DQA1; roughly 600 for DPA1; and some 450 for DPB1. Several DR-DQ haplotypes were handled as single units for association and clustering because linkage in the cohort was strong. Among 398 genotyped donors of the cohort, an average of roughly 230,000 unique TCR beta nucleotide sequences was sequenced per donor, of which about 19% were non-productive. Beyond this particular receptor, the publication reports: In vitro tests confirmed that a few of the cytomegalovirus-associated TCR beta chains recognize cytomegalovirus antigens. For the cohort, immune exposure information was limited to CMV serostatus. According to a later analysis, parvovirus B19, influenza, CMV and Epstein-Barr virus appeared linked to several top co-occurrence clusters. The sequencing pipeline was judged likely to have produced a cluster of highly shared sequence variants as a technical artifact. The classifier was reported to diagnose cytomegalovirus status with high specificity and sensitivity in both the original cohort and the validation cohort. In a later genetic analysis, fewer N-insertions in productive TCRs were reported among donors in an Asian-associated ancestry cluster than the approximately 670-donor mean. The earlier analysis of nearly 600 of the donors excluded some 15 rarely observed V segments, including chromosome 9 orphons, because counts were too low. In an earlier analysis of over 550 of the donors, most TCR beta V segments were observed in productive rearrangements about 87% or about 30% of the time, broadly matching IMGT annotations. Because HLA typing was missing for some donors at each locus, association tests included only the typed subset. Most TCR sequences were seen in very few donors, while some public TCRs were found in many individuals. Roughly uniform sequencing depth across donors was assumed in presence/absence analyses, although this assumption may not hold. Most CMV-associated TCR beta chains appeared to be HLA-restricted in a later analysis, and the HLA associations seemed to be driven largely by CMV exposure. Some IMGT-functional V segments, including TRBV6-2 and TRBV6-3, could not be told apart with the 87-base-pair reads, so those segments were excluded. Correlated functional status among segregating V segments might reflect linkage disequilibrium, but an unknown experimental factor could not be ruled out. According to a later analysis, TCR association rates differed among HLA loci, with DRB1 alleles showing the most associated TCRs and HLA-C alleles showing the fewest. The study gave a list of some 150 TCR beta chains associated with cytomegalovirus. Strong co-occurrence of HLA alleles, especially DR and DQ, made assigning TCR associations to individual alleles difficult. At a false discovery rate of 0.05, a later analysis linked 16,951 TCR beta sequences to specific HLA alleles. A further reported finding was that TCR beta sequences accurately predicted the HLA-A and HLA-B alleles for most subjects in the first cohort. Compared with equally common non-associated chains, HLA-associated TCR beta chains in a later analysis were more clonally expanded and had lower generation probabilities. According to the authors, the approach could potentially be generalized to other disease states and immunological phenotypes. The cohort was sequenced for TCR beta chains only, and without alpha or paired-chain data the features that could be detected were limited. In a later genetic analysis, a missense DCLRE1C variant was associated with V-gene and J-gene trimming of TCR beta chains, and the association was replicated in an independent cohort.

The library was made by the immunoSEQ multiplex PCR assay. For the multiplex PCR, a mixture combining 60 forward primers for TCR Vbeta segments and 13 reverse primers for TCR Jbeta segments was used. A multiplex PCR assay on genomic DNA amplified the CDR3 region of rearranged TCR beta genes. On the Illumina HiSeq System, the amplified TCR beta libraries were sequenced as 87-base-pair reads. In the paper's pipeline: A later analysis counted about 76 million unique TCR beta chains across the 666 repertoires, and around 9.9 million of these chains were shared by at least two donors. Raw reads were error-corrected and collapsed into unique sequences by a nearest-neighbor algorithm in which closely related sequences were merged to remove PCR and sequencing errors. CDR3 sequences were aligned to IMGT reference sequences to assign V, D and J gene segments. For a sequence to be retained, at least a six-nucleotide match to both a V gene segment and a J gene segment was required. Rearrangements were called productive when the CDR3 lacked stop codons and stayed in frame with V and J; all others were non-productive. CDR3 was defined according to IMGT convention as the region running from the second conserved V-encoded cysteine to the conserved J-encoded phenylalanine. The earlier analysis of some 540 of the donors excluded any sequence lacking an unambiguous match to a single V gene segment. In an earlier analysis of 587 of the donors, a V segment was called functional when productive rearrangements were above 56.7%, and segregating when the standard deviation between donors exceeded 5%. A statistical classification framework was built for diagnosing cytomegalovirus status from the catalog of TCR beta chain sequences. A later analysis assigned V and J genes by comparing TCR nucleotide sequences with IMGT/GENE-DB human TR gene sequences. In a later analysis, CDR3 sequences and most-parsimonious VDJ recombination scenarios were assigned using the TCRdist pipeline. A later analysis defined each TCR beta chain by its CDR3 amino acid sequence plus V-gene family, and excluded reads lacking a unique V-gene family. A later analysis removed 450 to 600 highly shared, low-generation-probability nucleotide sequences to deal with suspected cross-contamination and a sequencing artifact. In a later analysis, a clonal expansion index for each public chain was calculated from normalized within-repertoire ranks of inferred template counts. In a later analysis, generation probabilities were computed with a VDJ recombination model fitted to out-of-frame rearrangements, and the resulting probabilities were checked against IGoR. In a later analysis, TCR-TCR, TCR-HLA and TCR-CMV co-occurrence was scored with hypergeometric tests, and a repertoire-size bias correction was applied to TCR pairs. A later analysis estimated false discovery rates by permuting HLA or CMV assignments 20 times. In a later analysis, co-occurring TCRs were grouped using DBSCAN, with TCRdist sequence similarity added in when clustering inside HLA-allele-positive subsets. For co-occurrence clustering, repertoires with fewer than 30,000 or more than 120,000 public chains were excluded, along with about five repertoires with anomalous nucleotide sharing. TCRdb retrieved this table from immuneACCESS and kept in-frame rearrangements only. Not all clones are present; in checked studies, unresolved V genes account for under half, and no reason is known for the remainder. V and J calls and clone size are as listed in that table; D and trimming were resolved from the DNA. The sample table contains about 170,000 clones; only one count was recorded for roughly four fifths of them. The ten largest clones represent 0.7% to 0.8% of the sample.

From cysteine to phenylalanine, the CDR3 is 14 amino acids long. Only the CDR3 region is kept as DNA, spanning 42 bases read in frame from base 1. Trimming takes 4 bases from V and 7 bases from J, and the germline ends sit 19 bases apart. The germline V gene encodes CDR1 SQVTM and CDR2 ANQGSEA. The cohort was made up of about 610 healthy bone marrow donors. At the time of sampling, every cohort member was nominally healthy, though immune exposures that went unrecorded were likely present. The donor was CMV seronegative and was included in the group of about 350 seronegative cohort members. Every donor gave a peripheral blood sample, and the peripheral blood mononuclear cells from that sample were used for TCR beta sequencing. Genomic DNA extraction from the blood cell samples was performed with the Qiagen DNeasy Blood Extraction Kit. There are a few counts of this clone. It lacks a known antigen. Base qualities were left out, and no much larger clone turns up one base away.

Recombination connected TRBV29-1 to TRBJ1-2; too little of a D gene remains to name it. The specimen was PBMCs. This clonotype was sampled from a female donor in good health and CMV-seronegative. The CDR3 corresponds to CSVVVAAVRVGYTF. In nucleotide form, the sequence is TGCAGCGTTGTCGTTGCGGCCGTGAGGGTTGGCTACACCTTC.